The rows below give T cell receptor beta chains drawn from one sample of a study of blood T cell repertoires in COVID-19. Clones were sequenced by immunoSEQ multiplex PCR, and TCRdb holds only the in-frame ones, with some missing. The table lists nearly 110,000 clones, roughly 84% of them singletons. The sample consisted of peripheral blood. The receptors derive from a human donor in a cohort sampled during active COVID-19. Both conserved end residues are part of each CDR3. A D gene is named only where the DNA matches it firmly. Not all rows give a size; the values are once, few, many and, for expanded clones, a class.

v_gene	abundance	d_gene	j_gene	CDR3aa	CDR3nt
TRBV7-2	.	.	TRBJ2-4	CASSLPGGNIQYF	TGTGCCAGCAGCTTGCCGGGCGGGAACATTCAGTACTTC
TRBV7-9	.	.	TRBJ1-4	CASSTTAVAEKLFF	TGTGCCAGCAGTACGACGGCTGTAGCTGAAAAACTGTTTTTT
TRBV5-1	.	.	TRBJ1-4	CASSLAPPGANEKLFF	TGCGCCAGCAGCTTGGCCCCCCCGGGGGCTAATGAAAAACTGTTTTTT
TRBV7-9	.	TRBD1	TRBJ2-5	CASSRTGGRETQYF	TGTGCCAGCAGTCGTACAGGGGGAAGAGAGACCCAGTACTTC
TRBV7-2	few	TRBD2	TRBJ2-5	CASSSGTRREETQYF	TGTGCCAGCAGCTCCGGGACTAGGCGGGAAGAGACCCAGTACTTC
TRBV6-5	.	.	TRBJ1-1	CASSFHGGAEAFF	TGTGCCAGCAGTTTTCACGGGGGGGCTGAAGCTTTCTTT
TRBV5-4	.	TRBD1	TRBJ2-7	CASSPPFGQESGSSYEQYF	TGTGCCAGCAGCCCACCCTTCGGACAGGAAAGCGGTAGCTCCTACGAGCAGTACTTC
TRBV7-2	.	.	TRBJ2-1	CASSLTRNNEQFF	TGTGCCAGCAGCTTGACACGTAACAATGAGCAGTTCTTC
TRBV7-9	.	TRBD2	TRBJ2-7	CASSLTSGSYEQYF	TGTGCCAGCAGCTTAACTAGCGGATCCTACGAGCAGTACTTC
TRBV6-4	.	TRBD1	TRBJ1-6	CASSAVTGSPLHF	TGTGCCAGCAGTGCCGTGACAGGGTCACCCCTCCACTTT